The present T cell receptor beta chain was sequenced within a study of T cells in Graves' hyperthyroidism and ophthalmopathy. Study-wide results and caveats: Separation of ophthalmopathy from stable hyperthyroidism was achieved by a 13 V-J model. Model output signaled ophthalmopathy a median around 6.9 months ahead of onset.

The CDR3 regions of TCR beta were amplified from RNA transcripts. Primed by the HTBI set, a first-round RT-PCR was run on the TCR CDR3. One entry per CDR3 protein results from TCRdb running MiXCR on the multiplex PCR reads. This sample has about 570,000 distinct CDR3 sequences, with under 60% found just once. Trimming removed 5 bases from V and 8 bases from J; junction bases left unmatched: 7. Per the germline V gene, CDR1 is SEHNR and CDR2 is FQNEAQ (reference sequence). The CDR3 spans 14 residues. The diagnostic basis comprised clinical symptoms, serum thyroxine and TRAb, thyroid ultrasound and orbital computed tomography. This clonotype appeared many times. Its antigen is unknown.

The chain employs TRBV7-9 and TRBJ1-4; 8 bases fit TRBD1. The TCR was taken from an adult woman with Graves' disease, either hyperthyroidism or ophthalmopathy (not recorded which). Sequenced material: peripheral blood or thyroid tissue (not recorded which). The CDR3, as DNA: TGTGCCAGCAGCCAGGGGACAGGCCGAGAAAAACTGTTTTTT. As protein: CASSQGTGREKLFF.